The 25 T cell receptor beta chains below come from one sample, sequenced in a study of blood T cells in healthy people across ages. For the second PCR, which ran for about 6 to 11 cycles, a sample-barcoded 5' primer and a J-beta primer mix were used. TCRdb re-called the 5' RACE reads with MiXCR, one entry per CDR3 protein. The data contain some 640,000 distinct CDR3 sequences, 25% to 35% of them seen just once; the ten biggest clones take up about a sixth. Sequencing was performed on blood. All receptors derive from a woman aged 80 or over in good health.

This clonotype was detected ten times or more. The rearrangement links TRBV7-6 to TRBJ2-4; perhaps D is TRBD1 or TRBD2 (5 bases each). Germline CDR1 reads SGHVS; CDR2 reads FNYEAQ. The V gene lost 5 bases and the J gene lost 6 bases, with 17 bases spanning the gap. The CDR3 runs to 15 residues. DNA for the CDR3: TGTGCCAGCAGCCCGCGCCCCAGTGGGGGAAACATTCAGTACTTC. Its protein is CASSPRPSGGNIQYF. The entire variable domain, with the rest obtained from reference TRBV7-6 and TRBJ2-4, is as follows: GAGVSQSPRYKVTKRGQDVALRCDPISGHVSLYWYRQALGQGPEFLTYFNYEAQQDKSGLPNDRFSAERPEGSISTLTIQRTEQRDSAMYRCASSPRPSGGNIQYFGAGTRLSVL.

The genes are TRBV20-1 and TRBJ2-3; no clear D gene. The germline CDR1 and CDR2 sequences are DFQATT and SNEGSKA (reference sequence). The CDR3 is 12 amino acids. Trimming took off 0 bases at V and 5 bases at J, with 6 bases between the two ends. In DNA form, the CDR3 reads TGCAGTGCTAGAGATAGAGTAGATACGCAGTATTTT. Protein product: CSARDRVDTQYF.

This clonotype has a handful of counts. V usage is TRBV20-1 and J usage is TRBJ1-6; D not resolved. V was pared by 6 bases and J by 10 bases, with 22 bases between. Germline values: CDR1 DFQATT, CDR2 SNEGSKA (reference sequence). There are 15 residues in the CDR3. The CDR3: CSARPDAGEWSPLHF. The CDR3 DNA reads as TGCAGTGCACGCCCTGATGCCGGGGAGTGGTCACCCCTCCACTTT.

The chain joins TRBV2 to TRBJ2-3; possible D gene TRBD2, 7 bases. Germline loops: CDR1 SNHLY, CDR2 FYNNEI. Between the trimmed V and J ends, which lost 6 bases and 0 bases, there was a span of 16 bases. This CDR3 contains 16 residues. The CDR3 region is CASRGRGPPSTDTQYF. CDR3 DNA: TGTGCCAGCAGGGGGCGGGGGCCCCCTAGCACAGATACGCAGTATTTT.

With respect to this clonotype: This may arise from a read error, as a much more abundant clone is one base away. This chain joins TRBV7-9 and TRBJ2-3; D not resolved. CDR1 is SEHNR, CDR2 FQNEAQ, per germline (reference sequence). This CDR3 is 12 amino acids long. The CDR3 loop is CTSSLGLYTQYF. The CDR3 region has the DNA TGTACCAGCAGCTTGGGCCTTTATACGCAGTATTTT.

The sample holds many counts of this clonotype. The V call is TRBV12-3 or TRBV12-4, the J call TRBJ2-1; a weak D match, TRBD1 (6 bases). V was trimmed by 7 bases and J by 5 bases, leaving 12 bases between them. CDR3 length: 13 residues. The CDR3, as DNA: TGTGCCAGCACCAGGGGTTTTGACAATGAGCAGTTCTTC. Its protein is CASTRGFDNEQFF.

In its sample, this clonotype was seen once. The chain uses TRBV7-6 and TRBJ1-1; TRBD1 is a possible D gene (6 bases). The ends were cut back, 1 base at V and 0 bases at J, with 18 bases in the middle. The CDR3 is 18 amino acids. Germline V gene sequence: CDR1 SGHVS, CDR2 FNYEAQ. The CDR3 nucleotides read TGTGCCAGCAGCTTAGTCCCCCCTGACAGGCTGGTGAACACTGAAGCTTTCTTT. It specifies CASSLVPPDRLVNTEAFF.

This clonotype occurred many times. The CDR3 nucleotides are TGTGCCAGCACGACAGGGGTTTCCTACAATGAGCAGTTCTTC. Encoded protein: CASTTGVSYNEQFF. The V call is TRBV6-2 or TRBV6-3, the J call TRBJ2-1, with 8 nucleotides matching TRBD1. CDR1 is MNHEY and CDR2 is SVGEGT in the germline V gene. Losses at the gene ends were 7 bases for V and 1 base for J; bases not matched to a gene: 3. The CDR3 runs to 14 residues.

This clonotype occurred many times. V gene TRBV7-2 combines with J gene TRBJ1-2, with no clear D. The V gene lost 5 bases and the J gene lost 0 bases, with 7 bases spanning the gap. This CDR3 is 13 amino acids long. Looked up from germline, CDR1 is SGHTA and CDR2 is FQGNSA. CDR3 DNA sequence: TGTGCCAGCAGCCACGGGACTAACTATGGCTACACCTTC. It specifies CASSHGTNYGYTF.

This clonotype was detected a few times. A much bigger clone sits one base away, suggesting this may be a read error. The chain couples TRBV6-5 to TRBJ2-1, with D maybe TRBD1 (5 bases). The J call is doubtful: the DNA matches TRBJ2-7 better. Looked up from germline, CDR1 is MNHEY and CDR2 is SVGAGI. CDR3 length: 16 residues. The CDR3 coding sequence is TGTGCCAGCAGTTTGACAGTCGCCCCCTCCTACAATGAGCAGTACTTC. Translated: CASSLTVAPSYNEQYF.

As for this clonotype: Germline is not matched at one junction end, which may reflect a read error. This chain joins TRBV30 and TRBJ2-1, with 8 positions matching TRBD1. Germline V gene lookup returns CDR1 GTSNPN and CDR2 SVGIG (reference sequence). The CDR3 contains 10 residues. This CDR3 reads CAWKDRVPVF. The CDR3 DNA is TGTGCCTGGAAGGACAGGGTGCCGGTCTTC.

Of note for this clonotype: One end of the junction does not line up with germline, which may come from a read error. This chain links TRBV15 with TRBJ1-5; weak D call: TRBD1 (5 bases). The CDR3 spans 16 residues. Per germline, CDR1 LNHNV and CDR2 YYDKDF (reference sequence). CDR3 sequence reads: CATGRGGAGINQPQHF. In DNA, the CDR3 is TGTGCCACCGGCAGAGGAGGGGCGGGGATTAACCAGCCCCAGCATTTT.

This clonotype turned up a few times. The junction departs from germline at one end; a sequencing error may be responsible. This chain's CDR3 is CASSKEAGGARTGELFF. The CDR3 DNA is TGCGCCAGCAGCAAAGAAGCAGGGGGCGCGAGGACCGGGGAGCTGTTTTTT. The J gene is TRBJ2-2, the V gene TRBV4-1; 8 nucleotides agree with TRBD1. Germline CDR1 MGHRA, CDR2 YSYEKL. This CDR3 comprises 17 residues.

This clonotype occurred a few times. A much larger clone lies a single base off, so this may be a read error. This sequence joins TRBV4-1 and TRBJ2-5, with D hard to call. Germline loops: CDR1 MGHRA, CDR2 YSYEKL. This CDR3 has 14 residues. Between the trimmed V and J ends, which lost 0 bases and 11 bases, there was a span of 16 bases. CDR3: CASSQESGDNEQYF. The CDR3 DNA reads as TGCGCCAGCAGCCAAGAGTCTGGCGACAATGAGCAGTACTTC.

The chain is built from TRBV18 and TRBJ1-5; 7 nucleotides match TRBD1. Germline V CDR1 and CDR2: KGHSH, LQKENI. Trimming at V came to 1 base and at J to 5 bases, leaving 5 bases not matched to a gene. This CDR3 spans 15 amino acids. CDR3 protein: CASSPLQGLDQPQHF. In DNA form, the CDR3 reads TGTGCCAGCTCACCACTACAGGGGTTGGATCAGCCCCAGCATTTT.

This clonotype was seen ten or more times. CDR3 amino acids: CASSNAPRGHEQYF. The DNA of the CDR3 is TGTGCCAGCAGTAATGCCCCCCGGGGACACGAGCAGTACTTC. The chain has TRBV12-3 or TRBV12-4 and TRBJ2-7; D might be TRBD1 or TRBD2, each matching 5 bases. The length of the CDR3 is 14 residues. V was cut by 5 bases and J by 5 bases, with 16 bases left in between.

This clonotype was seen ten or more times. The chain combines TRBV4-3 with TRBJ2-1, with 9 bases lining up with TRBD2. V gave up 4 bases and J gave up 8 bases; unmatched junction bases: 6. This CDR3 spans 14 amino acids. Germline V gene data show CDR1 as LGHNA and CDR2 as YSLEER. CDR3 DNA sequence: TGCGCCAGCAGCCTGTCCGGGACTAGCCATGAGCAGTTCTTC. Its translation is CASSLSGTSHEQFF.

The gene calls are TRBV5-1 and TRBJ2-3, with 10 bases lining up with TRBD1. The CDR3 is 15 amino acids. Germline V CDR1 and CDR2: SGHRS, YFSETQ. Unmatched junction bases numbered 8, after V lost 6 bases and J lost 4 bases. CDR3 loop: CASKLGQGLADTQYF. CDR3 bases: TGCGCCAGCAAATTGGGACAGGGGTTGGCAGATACGCAGTATTTT.

The genes are TRBV5-1 and TRBJ2-1; TRBD1 matches 9 bases. The CDR3 spans 15 residues. With 4 bases clipped from V and 8 bases from J, the junction kept 10 bases outside the gene matches. The V gene's germline CDR1 is SGHRS and CDR2 YFSETQ. The CDR3: CASSHRDRVIDEQFF. The CDR3 bases are TGCGCCAGCAGCCACCGGGACAGGGTGATAGATGAGCAGTTCTTC.

This clonotype was counted a few times. This may be a read error, as it is one base from a much larger clone. The DNA of the CDR3 is TGTGCCGGCAGCGTAGCGGGCATAGAATCCTACAATGAGCAGTTCTTC. Translation: CAGSVAGIESYNEQFF. This chain connects TRBV9 to TRBJ2-1; 7 bases line up with TRBD2. This CDR3 has 16 residues. CDR1 is SGDLS and CDR2 is YYNGEE in the germline V gene. The entire variable domain, with the rest obtained from reference TRBV9 and TRBJ2-1, is as follows: DSGVTQTPKHLITATGQRVTLRCSPRSGDLSVYWYQQSLDQGLQFLIQYYNGEERAKGNILERFSAQQFPDLHSELNLSSLELGDSALYFCAGSVAGIESYNEQFFGPGTRLTVL.

The sample holds a few counts of this clonotype. A much larger clone sits a single nucleotide away, making a read error possible. This chain connects TRBV20-1 to TRBJ1-2; D is perhaps TRBD1 (5 bases). The CDR3 totals 15 residues. Germline CDR1 DFQATT, CDR2 SNEGSKA (reference sequence). CDR3 nucleotides: TGCAGTGCTACAGGGCAGGAAGAGCTAGGCTATGACTACACCTTC. This codes for CSATGQEELGYDYTF.

This clonotype was counted ten times or more. J is TRBJ2-1 and V is TRBV20-1, with D possibly being TRBD2 (6 bases). Trimming removed 8 bases from V and 5 bases from J, with 16 bases in between. CDR3 length: 13 residues. Germline CDR1 is DFQATT and CDR2 is SNEGSKA (reference sequence). Here the CDR3 DNA reads TGCAGTACCCGAAGTCGGAGGGACAATGAGCAGTTCTTC. This sequence encodes CSTRSRRDNEQFF.

The chain uses TRBV5-1 and TRBJ2-3; 9 positions agree with TRBD2. Germline V gives CDR1 SGHRS, CDR2 YFSETQ. The trim removed 7 bases at V and 2 bases at J, leaving 8 bases unmatched. This CDR3 spans 15 amino acids. The CDR3 loop is CASRGAGGDTDTQYF. Written as DNA, the CDR3 is TGCGCCAGCCGAGGAGCGGGGGGCGACACAGATACGCAGTATTTT.

This clonotype was observed a handful of times. V and J are TRBV3-1 and TRBJ1-4; D is uncertain. Trimming took 0 bases from V and 5 from J, leaving 10 bases between them. Germline-derived CDR1 and CDR2 are LGHDT and YNNKEL (reference sequence). The CDR3 covers 15 residues. CDR3 bases: TGTGCCAGCAGCCAAGATCTTGAAGAAAATGAAAAACTGTTTTTT. It specifies CASSQDLEENEKLFF.

V gene TRBV28 combines with J gene TRBJ1-1; D might be TRBD1 (6 bases). V was shortened by 4 bases and J by 9 bases, with 15 bases between the two germline ends. The CDR3 is 13 residues long. The V gene's germline CDR1 is MDHEN and CDR2 SYDVKM. CDR3 DNA sequence: TGTGCCAGCAGTTACACAGGGTGGAGGCAAGCTTTCTTT. It is translated as CASSYTGWRQAFF.